A selection of T cell receptor beta chains follows, all from one sample in a study of cytomegalovirus exposure and HLA in healthy donors. Method: immunoSEQ multiplex PCR; TCRdb's copy keeps in-frame clones and lacks some. The sample records around 130,000 clones, 75% to 85% being singletons. The sequencing input was PBMCs. The source of these receptors is a man between 25 and 39 years old in good health and CMV-seronegative. Both conserved end residues are part of each CDR3. The D gene is left open where the match is weak. Some rows mark clone size as missing; the rest say once, few, many or name a class of expanded clone.

d_gene,abundance,j_gene,v_gene,CDR3aa,CDR3nt
-,-,TRBJ2-1,TRBV7-9,CASSSPGSSYNEQFF,TGTGCCAGCAGCTCCCCCGGGAGCTCCTACAATGAGCAGTTCTTC
TRBD1,-,TRBJ2-2,TRBV15,CATSTGARTGELFF,TGTGCCACTTCAACAGGGGCCCGCACCGGGGAGCTGTTTTTT
TRBD2,-,TRBJ2-1,TRBV9,CASSPTGTSLYNEQFF,TGTGCCAGCAGCCCGACCGGGACTAGCCTATACAATGAGCAGTTCTTC
TRBD1,-,TRBJ1-2,TRBV2,CASSGNSGTDGYTF,TGTGCCAGCAGTGGGAACTCCGGGACAGATGGCTACACCTTC
TRBD2,once,TRBJ2-3,TRBV6-5,CASSYDGRDTQYF,TGTGCCAGCAGTTACGACGGGAGGGATACGCAGTATTTT
-,-,TRBJ2-5,TRBV4-1,CASSQPQETQYF,TGCGCCAGCAGCCAACCACAAGAGACCCAGTACTTC
TRBD2,-,TRBJ2-5,TRBV30,CAWAGLAGVETQYF,TGTGCCTGGGCGGGACTAGCGGGGGTGGAGACCCAGTACTTC
TRBD2,-,TRBJ2-1,TRBV9,CASSVRGAGGGSEQFF,TGTGCCAGCAGCGTAAGGGGGGCGGGAGGGGGATCTGAGCAGTTCTTC
-,-,TRBJ1-1,TRBV28,CASSLQAGARTEAFF,TGTGCCAGCAGTTTACAGGCGGGGGCGAGGACTGAAGCTTTCTTT
-,-,TRBJ1-2,TRBV9,CASSVGTPYGYTF,TGTGCCAGCAGCGTGGGCACACCCTATGGCTACACCTTC
-,-,TRBJ1-2,TRBV29-1,CSVEADNYGYTF,TGCAGCGTTGAAGCAGATAACTATGGCTACACCTTC
-,-,TRBJ1-2,TRBV10-2,CASSQGNGYTF,TGCGCCAGCAGTCAGGGCAATGGCTACACCTTC
TRBD1,once,TRBJ2-7,TRBV5-4,CASSRGQSPYEQYF,TGTGCCAGCAGCCGGGGACAGTCTCCCTACGAGCAGTACTTC
TRBD2,-,TRBJ2-1,TRBV27,CASSRREGTSYNEQFF,TGTGCCAGCAGTCGCCGGGAGGGAACATCCTACAATGAGCAGTTCTTC
TRBD2,-,TRBJ2-3,TRBV30,CAWGQTSGRSTQYF,TGTGCCTGGGGTCAGACTAGCGGGAGGAGTACGCAGTATTTT
-,few,TRBJ1-1,TRBV5-1,CASSPGTNRGNTEAFF,TGCGCCAGCAGCCCCGGGACAAATAGAGGGAACACTGAAGCTTTCTTT
-,-,TRBJ1-2,TRBV30,CAWSVLGFYGYTF,TGTGCCTGGAGTGTGCTCGGGTTCTATGGCTACACCTTC
TRBD2,-,TRBJ2-7,TRBV9,CASSNSGVYEQYF,TGTGCCAGCAGCAATAGCGGGGTCTACGAGCAGTACTTC
TRBD2,-,TRBJ2-1,TRBV5-1,CASSLELAVNEQFF,TGCGCCAGCAGCTTGGAACTAGCGGTCAATGAGCAGTTCTTC
TRBD1,-,TRBJ2-3,TRBV6-5,CASSYSRGKDTQYF,TGTGCCAGCAGTTACAGCAGGGGGAAGGATACGCAGTATTTT
TRBD2,-,TRBJ2-7,TRBV28,CASRRTSGSRYEQYF,TGTGCCAGCAGGCGGACTAGCGGGAGTCGCTACGAGCAGTACTTC
-,-,TRBJ2-7,TRBV27,CASRQQQGYEQYF,TGTGCCAGCAGACAGCAACAGGGTTACGAGCAGTACTTC
-,-,TRBJ2-2,TRBV9,CASSVADTGELFF,TGTGCCAGCAGCGTAGCTGACACCGGGGAGCTGTTTTTT
-,-,TRBJ2-1,TRBV5-4,CASSLVGPEQFF,TGTGCCAGCAGCTTGGTGGGGCCTGAGCAGTTCTTC
-,-,TRBJ2-7,TRBV7-8,CASSFSTGIYEQYF,TGTGCCAGCAGCTTTAGTACGGGGATTTACGAGCAGTACTTC
-,many,TRBJ1-5,TRBV10-3,CAISATGFVQPQHF,TGTGCCATCAGTGCTACAGGGTTTGTTCAGCCCCAGCATTTT
-,-,TRBJ1-1,TRBV5-4,CASSLWGGGKNTEAFF,TGTGCCAGCAGCTTGTGGGGGGGAGGGAAAAACACTGAAGCTTTCTTT
TRBD2,few,TRBJ2-2,TRBV7-2,CASRGGVSGELFF,TGTGCCAGCAGGGGAGGGGTGTCCGGGGAGCTGTTTTTT
-,-,TRBJ2-5,TRBV7-2,CASSLLQETQYF,TGTGCCAGCAGCCTTCTTCAAGAGACCCAGTACTTC
TRBD2,-,TRBJ2-7,TRBV15,CATSGGLAGGGQYF,TGTGCCACCAGCGGGGGACTAGCGGGAGGCGGGCAGTACTTC
-,-,TRBJ2-7,TRBV27,CASSLSGQAADYEQYF,TGTGCCAGCAGTTTATCTGGCCAGGCAGCCGACTACGAGCAGTACTTC
-,once,TRBJ1-5,TRBV30,CAWSGGGDGNQPQHF,TGTGCCTGGAGTGGAGGGGGAGACGGCAATCAGCCCCAGCATTTT
TRBD2,-,TRBJ2-7,TRBV4-3,CASSQDLLAGSITYEQYF,TGCGCCAGCAGCCAAGATTTGCTAGCGGGATCTATTACCTACGAGCAGTACTTC
-,-,TRBJ2-3,TRBV5-1,CASSLVGGAYGTDTQYF,TGCGCCAGCAGCTTGGTTGGGGGGGCCTACGGCACAGATACGCAGTATTTT
TRBD2,once,TRBJ2-1,TRBV4-2,CASSQGIFSVRTSDNNEQFF,TGTGCCAGCAGCCAAGGTATCTTTTCTGTTCGGACTAGCGATAACAATGAGCAGTTCTTC
TRBD1,-,TRBJ2-7,TRBV5-1,CASSSNIPGQTNYEQYF,TGCGCCAGCAGCTCGAACATACCGGGACAGACTAACTACGAGCAGTACTTC
-,-,TRBJ2-7,TRBV27,CASSLGKTYEQYF,TGTGCCAGCAGTTTGGGCAAAACCTACGAGCAGTACTTC